These 10 T cell receptor beta chains were all obtained from the same sample, sequenced in a study of CD8 T cells in Susac syndrome. The RNA, about 0.45 to 1 ug, was put through reverse transcription using random hexamers. TCRdb re-called the immunoSEQ multiplex PCR reads through MiXCR, storing one row per CDR3 protein. The table lists roughly 190,000 distinct CDR3 sequences, 85% to 95% of them singletons. The material sequenced was CD8+ T cells from PBMCs. The source of these receptors is a human donor with Susac syndrome.

The rearrangement uses TRBV3-1 and TRBJ1-2, with D uncertain. The CDR3 sequence is 13 residues long. Trimming took off 4 bases at V and 8 bases at J, with 14 bases between the two ends. The germline gives CDR1 LGHDT, CDR2 YNNKEL (reference sequence). CDR3 nucleotide sequence: TGTGCCAGCAGCCTTGGTCAGAGGCTCGGCTACACCTTC. Protein product: CASSLGQRLGYTF.

The chain couples TRBV5-1 to TRBJ2-7; 16 bases agree with TRBD2. The germline V gene has CDR1 SGHRS and CDR2 YFSETQ. V lost 4 bases and J lost 6; bases outside the gene matches: 7. This CDR3 spans 16 amino acids. The CDR3 sequence is CASSKGTSGRAIEQYF. CDR3 nucleotide sequence: TGCGCCAGCAGCAAAGGGACTAGCGGGAGGGCCATCGAGCAGTACTTC.

The genes are TRBV28 and TRBJ2-7; possibly TRBD1 for D (6 bases). The CDR3 has 15 amino acids. V lost 6 bases and J lost 2, with 17 bases in between. The V gene's germline CDR1 is MDHEN and CDR2 SYDVKM. The CDR3 DNA sequence: TGTGCCAGCAGATCCACCTTACAGGGTCCCTACGAGCAGTACTTC. Amino acid sequence: CASRSTLQGPYEQYF.

This chain joins TRBV3-1 and TRBJ2-3; D is undetermined. Germline CDR1 is LGHDT and CDR2 is YNNKEL (reference sequence). Trimming took off 0 bases at V and 0 bases at J, with 10 bases between the two ends. This CDR3 comprises 16 residues. CDR3 loop: CASSQERLASTDTQYF. In nucleotides, the CDR3 is TGTGCCAGCAGCCAAGAGAGGCTGGCTAGCACAGATACGCAGTATTTT.

The J gene is TRBJ2-3, the V gene TRBV2; no clear D gene. Germline loops: CDR1 SNHLY, CDR2 FYNNEI. Deletions cut 11 bases from V and 4 bases from J, with 16 bases between. There are 13 residues in the CDR3. CDR3 protein: CAGRKNEADTQYF. The CDR3 nucleotides are TGTGCCGGACGCAAGAATGAAGCAGATACGCAGTATTTT.

This chain joins TRBV7-9 and TRBJ2-1; 13 nucleotides line up with TRBD2. The CDR3 is 16 amino acids. V lost 1 base, J lost 8 bases, and 5 bases stayed unmatched. The germline gives CDR1 SEHNR, CDR2 FQNEAQ (reference sequence). CDR3 in amino acids: CASSLGTSGRFDEQFF. The CDR3 nucleotides are TGTGCCAGCAGCTTAGGGACTAGCGGGAGATTCGATGAGCAGTTCTTC.

This clonotype has a single count. The rearrangement uses TRBV9 and TRBJ2-1; D tentatively fits TRBD1 or TRBD2 (6 bases each). V was trimmed by 0 bases and J by 9 bases, leaving 13 bases between them. CDR3 length: 14 amino acids. The germline gives CDR1 SGDLS, CDR2 YYNGEE. CDR3 coding DNA: TGTGCCAGCAGCGTAGCATCGGGGGCGTCTGAGCAGTTCTTC. Protein sequence: CASSVASGASEQFF.

The chain couples TRBV9 to TRBJ2-3; 7 nucleotides match TRBD2. This CDR3 region has 18 residues. The J segment lost 2 bases and the V segment lost 4 bases, leaving 16 bases of the junction unmatched. The germline gives CDR1 SGDLS, CDR2 YYNGEE. In DNA form, the CDR3 reads TGTGCCAGCAGCCACAAGCGGGAACTGCAAGTGCTCACAGATACGCAGTATTTT. Translating it yields CASSHKRELQVLTDTQYF. Together with reference TRBV9 and TRBJ2-3, the CDR3 gives the full variable domain: DSGVTQTPKHLITATGQRVTLRCSPRSGDLSVYWYQQSLDQGLQFLIQYYNGEERAKGNILERFSAQQFPDLHSELNLSSLELGDSALYFCASSHKRELQVLTDTQYFGPGTRLTVL.

The chain employs TRBV11-2 and TRBJ2-7, with D tentatively TRBD1 or TRBD2 (6 bases each). The germline CDR1 and CDR2 sequences are SGHAT and FQNNGV. The germline V and J ends were trimmed by 4 bases and 5 bases, with 15 bases remaining between them. This CDR3 is 14 amino acids long. CDR3 DNA: TGTGCCAGCAGCTCCGGGGGCCAGGGCAACGAGCAGTACTTC. The encoded protein is CASSSGGQGNEQYF.

The chain couples TRBV5-1 to TRBJ2-7, with 8 bases matching TRBD1. Per the germline V gene, CDR1 is SGHRS and CDR2 is YFSETQ. With V trimmed by 5 bases and J by 2 bases, 6 bases remained unmatched. The CDR3 is made up of 14 amino acids. CDR3 amino acids: CASREQGAPYEQYF. The DNA for the CDR3 is TGCGCCAGCAGAGAGCAGGGGGCACCCTACGAGCAGTACTTC.